Presented here are 6 T cell receptor beta chains from one specimen sequenced in a study of human T cells and chemical hapten exposure. Time point denoted: pre-sensitization, week 0. Treatment defined: therapeutic diphenylcyclopropenone sensitization with weekly scalp DPC. From the RACE reads, TCRdb called clonotypes with MiXCR, one entry per CDR3 protein. The table has more than 100,000 distinct CDR3 sequences, roughly 14% seen once. The starting material was whole blood, obtained in connection with sensitization to the hapten diphenylcyclopropenone (DPC). These receptors were collected from a woman between 18 and 29 years old with alopecia areata. Some clones in this sample may be carry-over from other donors' samples.

The chain carries TRBV7-8 and TRBJ1-1; possibly TRBD1 for D (6 bases). The CDR3 runs 14 residues. Germline loops: CDR1 SGHVS, CDR2 FQNEAQ. V lost 1 base and J lost 8, with 14 bases in between. CDR3 residues: CASSLVGGRGEAFF. CDR3 in DNA: TGTGCCAGCAGCTTAGTTGGGGGCAGGGGAGAAGCTTTCTTT.

This clonotype was seen repeatedly, ten times or more. The V call is TRBV7-8, the J call TRBJ2-4; a possible D gene is TRBD2 (6 bases). The CDR3 has 14 residues. The germline V and J ends were trimmed by 4 bases and 0 bases, with 7 bases remaining between them. Looked up from germline, CDR1 is SGHVS and CDR2 is FQNEAQ. As DNA, the CDR3 is TGTGCCAGCAGCTCGGGACTAGCCAAAAACATTCAGTACTTC. As protein: CASSSGLAKNIQYF.

This sequence joins TRBV25-1 and TRBJ1-2, with a tentative D call TRBD1 (6 bases). The CDR3 is 14 residues long. V dropped 6 bases and J dropped 4 bases, with 15 bases sitting between them. Germline assignment: CDR1 MGHDK and CDR2 SYGVNS. The CDR3 reads CASSPPGDGYGYTF. The CDR3 region has the DNA TGTGCCAGCAGCCCCCCAGGGGATGGCTATGGCTACACCTTC.

This clonotype was observed a handful of times. The rearrangement links TRBV6-1 to TRBJ2-6; no definite D call. The CDR3 totals 14 residues. CDR1 is MNHNS, CDR2 SASEGT, per germline. V was trimmed by 5 bases and J by 2 bases, leaving 7 bases between them. The CDR3: CASSPRAGANVLTF. The CDR3 nucleotides are TGTGCCAGCAGTCCAAGGGCTGGGGCCAACGTCCTGACTTTC.

This clonotype has just a few counts. The V call is TRBV10-3, the J call TRBJ2-3, with TRBD2 matching over 10 bases. The V segment lost 4 bases and the J segment 4 bases; nucleotides outside the gene matches: 8. This CDR3 comprises 16 residues. CDR1 is ENHRY, CDR2 SYGVKD, per germline. The CDR3 coding sequence is TGTGCCATCAGTGCTCCCCCAGCGGGGGGGGCAGATACGCAGTATTTT. Protein product: CAISAPPAGGADTQYF.

The gene calls are TRBV20-1 and TRBJ2-2; possible D gene TRBD1, 6 bases. The V gene lost 1 base and the J gene lost 4 bases, with 22 bases spanning the gap. Per the germline V gene, CDR1 is DFQATT and CDR2 is SNEGSKA (reference sequence). The CDR3 runs 18 residues. DNA of the CDR3: TGCAGTGCTAGAGTGGGGAAAGGGGGATCCCTTCGCACCGGGGAGCTGTTTTTT. It encodes CSARVGKGGSLRTGELFF.